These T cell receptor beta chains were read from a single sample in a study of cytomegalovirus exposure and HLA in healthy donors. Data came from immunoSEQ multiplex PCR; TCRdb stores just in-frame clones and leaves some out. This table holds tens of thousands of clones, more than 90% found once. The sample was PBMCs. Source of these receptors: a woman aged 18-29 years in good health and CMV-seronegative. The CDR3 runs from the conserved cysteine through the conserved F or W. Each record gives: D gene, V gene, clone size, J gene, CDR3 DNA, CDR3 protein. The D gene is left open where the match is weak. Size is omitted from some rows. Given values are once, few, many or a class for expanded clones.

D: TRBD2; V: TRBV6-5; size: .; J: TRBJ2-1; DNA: TGTGCCAGCAGGAGCGGGGGGGGCAATGAGCAGTTCTTC; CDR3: CASRSGGGNEQFF
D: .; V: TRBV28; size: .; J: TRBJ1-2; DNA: TGTGCCAGCGGGGCTCTCCAGGACTATGGCTACACCTTC; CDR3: CASGALQDYGYTF
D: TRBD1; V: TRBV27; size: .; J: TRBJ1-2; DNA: TGTGCCAGCAGTTTAGGACAGGGGGCCGAGGGCTACACCTTC; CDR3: CASSLGQGAEGYTF
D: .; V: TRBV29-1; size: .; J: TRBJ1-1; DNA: TGCAGCGGAAGCGGGGGCACGAACACTGAAGCTTTCTTT; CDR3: CSGSGGTNTEAFF
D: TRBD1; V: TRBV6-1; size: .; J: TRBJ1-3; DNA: TGTGCCAGCAGCCCGGACAGGGGTCGAAACACCATATATTTT; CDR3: CASSPDRGRNTIYF
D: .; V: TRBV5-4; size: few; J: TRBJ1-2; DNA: TGTGCCAGCAGCTCGACCCCACAGAGTAACTACACCTTC; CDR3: CASSSTPQSNYTF
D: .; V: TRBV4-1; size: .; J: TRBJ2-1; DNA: TGCGCCAGCAGCCAATTAGACATGATCTCCTACAATGAGCAGTTCTTC; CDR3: CASSQLDMISYNEQFF
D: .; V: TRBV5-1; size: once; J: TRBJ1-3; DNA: TGCGCCAGCAGCACAGGAGAAACTGGAAACACCATATATTTT; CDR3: CASSTGETGNTIYF
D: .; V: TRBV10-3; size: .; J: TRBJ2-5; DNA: TGTGCCATCAGTGACAGGCGTCAAGAGACCCAGTACTTC; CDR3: CAISDRRQETQYF
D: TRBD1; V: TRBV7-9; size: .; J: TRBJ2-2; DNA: TGTGCCAGCAGCCAAAACAGGGGGAACACCGGGGAGCTGTTTTTT; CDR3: CASSQNRGNTGELFF
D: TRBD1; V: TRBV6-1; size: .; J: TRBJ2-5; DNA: TGTGCCAGCAGCGGACAGGGCCTCGTGAAGTACTTC; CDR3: CASSGQGLVKYF
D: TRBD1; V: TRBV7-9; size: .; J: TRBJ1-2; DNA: TGTTCCAGCGCCCACACAGGGGGCAATCCATATGGCTACACCTTC; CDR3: CSSAHTGGNPYGYTF
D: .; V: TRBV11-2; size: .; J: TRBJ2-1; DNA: TGTGCCAGCAGCTTAGTGCGAGCCAATGAGCAGTTCTTC; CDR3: CASSLVRANEQFF
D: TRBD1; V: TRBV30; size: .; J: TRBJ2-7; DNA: TGTGCCTGGAGCATACTGGGGGACAGCTACTCCTACGAGCAGTACTTC; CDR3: CAWSILGDSYSYEQYF
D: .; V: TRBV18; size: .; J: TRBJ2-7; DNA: TGTGCCAGCTCTATCGACAGGTTACCTAACTACGAGCAGTACTTC; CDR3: CASSIDRLPNYEQYF
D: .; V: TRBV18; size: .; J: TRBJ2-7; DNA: TGTGCCAGCTCACCCATATCGAGGACAGAAAACTCCTACGAGCAGTACTTC; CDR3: CASSPISRTENSYEQYF
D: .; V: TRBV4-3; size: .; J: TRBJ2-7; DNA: TGCGCCAGCAGCCAAGATTTGTACAGGGCCCAGGGGTCCCTAAACGAGCAGTACTTC; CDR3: CASSQDLYRAQGSLNEQYF
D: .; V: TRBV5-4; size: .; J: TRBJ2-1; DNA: TGTGCCAGCAGCTTGGATTCGGTGATTTACGGAGCCTACAATGAGCAGTTCTTC; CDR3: CASSLDSVIYGAYNEQFF
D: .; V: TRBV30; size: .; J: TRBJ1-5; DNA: TGTGCCTGGAGTGTACAGGGAAATCAGCCCCAGCATTTT; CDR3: CAWSVQGNQPQHF
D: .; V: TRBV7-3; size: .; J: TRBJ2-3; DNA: TGTGCCAGCAGCTTACGAAGCCCCCCAGATACGCAGTATTTT; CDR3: CASSLRSPPDTQYF
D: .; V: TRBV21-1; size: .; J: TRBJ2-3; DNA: TGTGCCAGCAGCCCCCCTGGGGGACAGGGGGCGCACCCCCGGGGGAATACGCAGTATTTT; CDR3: CASSPPGGQGAHPRGNTQYF
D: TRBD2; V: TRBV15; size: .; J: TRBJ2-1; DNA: TGTGCCACCAGCAGAAGACTAGCGGGAGAGTACAATGAGCAGTTCTTC; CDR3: CATSRRLAGEYNEQFF
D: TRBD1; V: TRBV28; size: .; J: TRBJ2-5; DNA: TGTGCCAGCAGTTTGGCCGGGACAGCACAAGAGACCCAGTACTTC; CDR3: CASSLAGTAQETQYF
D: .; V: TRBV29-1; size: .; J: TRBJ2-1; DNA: TGCAGCGTTGAAGGCCTATGGCGGGACTCCTACAATGAGCAGTTCTTC; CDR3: CSVEGLWRDSYNEQFF
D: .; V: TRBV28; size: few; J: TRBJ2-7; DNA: TGTGCCAGCAGTCCCCGACTCCCTTGGGAGCAGTACTTC; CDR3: CASSPRLPWEQYF
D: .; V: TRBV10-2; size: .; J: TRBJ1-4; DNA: TGCGCCAGCAGCCAACCGGGACCGTCGACCGGGGGTCATGAAAAACTGTTTTTT; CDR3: CASSQPGPSTGGHEKLFF
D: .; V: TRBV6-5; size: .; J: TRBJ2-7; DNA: TGTGCCAGCAGACTGACATACTCCTACGAGCAGTACTTC; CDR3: CASRLTYSYEQYF
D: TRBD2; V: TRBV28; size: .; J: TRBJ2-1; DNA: TGTGCCAGCAGTTTCCCCGGGACTAGCGGTCACAATGAGCAGTTCTTC; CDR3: CASSFPGTSGHNEQFF
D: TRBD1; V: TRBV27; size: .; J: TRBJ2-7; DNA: TGTGCCAGCAGTTTATCGGAGGCAGGGGGTTTCTACGAGCAGTACTTC; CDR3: CASSLSEAGGFYEQYF
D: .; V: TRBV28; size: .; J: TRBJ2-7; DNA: TGTGCCAGCGTCACCACTTCCTCTCCCTACGAGCAGTACTTC; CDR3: CASVTTSSPYEQYF
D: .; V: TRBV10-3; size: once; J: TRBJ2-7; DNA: TGTGCCATCAATGAGTCGGCAGGGGCCTACGAGCAGTACTTC; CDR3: CAINESAGAYEQYF
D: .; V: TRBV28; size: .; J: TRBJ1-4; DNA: TGTGCCAGCAGTATCCCCGGGGAAAAACTGTTTTTT; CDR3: CASSIPGEKLFF